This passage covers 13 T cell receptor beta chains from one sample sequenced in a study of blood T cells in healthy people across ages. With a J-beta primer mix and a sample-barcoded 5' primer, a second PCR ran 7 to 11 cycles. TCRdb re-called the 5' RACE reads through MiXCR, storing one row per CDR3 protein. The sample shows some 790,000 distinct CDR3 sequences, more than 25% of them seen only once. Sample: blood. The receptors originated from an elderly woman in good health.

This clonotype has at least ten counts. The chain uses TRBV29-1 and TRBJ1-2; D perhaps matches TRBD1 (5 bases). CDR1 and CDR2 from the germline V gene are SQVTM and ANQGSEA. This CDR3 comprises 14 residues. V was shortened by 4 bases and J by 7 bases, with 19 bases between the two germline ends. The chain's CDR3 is CSVASGARPAGYTF. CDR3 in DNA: TGCAGCGTTGCAAGTGGGGCTCGCCCGGCTGGCTACACCTTC. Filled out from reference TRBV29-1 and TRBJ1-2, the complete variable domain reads SAVISQKPSRDICQRGTSLTIQCQVDSQVTMMFWYRQQPGQSLTLIATANQGSEATYESGFVIDKFPISRPNLTFSTLTVSNMSPEDSSIYLCSVASGARPAGYTFGSGTRLTVV.

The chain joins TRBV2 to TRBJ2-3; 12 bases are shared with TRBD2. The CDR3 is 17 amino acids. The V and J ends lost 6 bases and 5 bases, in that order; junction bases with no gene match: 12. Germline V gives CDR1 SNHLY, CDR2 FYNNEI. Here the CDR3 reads CASSPSSSGGARDTQYF. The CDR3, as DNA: TGTGCCAGCAGCCCCAGTTCTAGCGGGGGGGCGAGAGATACGCAGTATTTT.

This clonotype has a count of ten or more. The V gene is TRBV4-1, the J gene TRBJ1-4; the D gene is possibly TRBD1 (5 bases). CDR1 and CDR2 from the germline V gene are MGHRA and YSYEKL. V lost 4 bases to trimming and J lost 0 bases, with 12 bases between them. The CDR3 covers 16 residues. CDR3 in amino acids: CASSRNQGATNEKLFF. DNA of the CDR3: TGCGCCAGCAGCCGTAATCAAGGGGCAACTAATGAAAAACTGTTTTTT.

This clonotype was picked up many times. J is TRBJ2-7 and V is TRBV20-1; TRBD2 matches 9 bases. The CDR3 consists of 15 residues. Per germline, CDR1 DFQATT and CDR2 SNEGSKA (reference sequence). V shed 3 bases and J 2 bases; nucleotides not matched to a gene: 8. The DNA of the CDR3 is TGCAGTGCTAGTGAAAGCGGGGGGTTAGCCTACGAGCAGTACTTC. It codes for CSASESGGLAYEQYF.

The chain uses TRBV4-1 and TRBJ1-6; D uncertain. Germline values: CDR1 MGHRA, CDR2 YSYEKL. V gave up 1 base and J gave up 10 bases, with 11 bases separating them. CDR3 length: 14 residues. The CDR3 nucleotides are TGCGCCAGCAGCCAAGCATTAGGACCGTCACCCCTCCACTTT. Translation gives CASSQALGPSPLHF.

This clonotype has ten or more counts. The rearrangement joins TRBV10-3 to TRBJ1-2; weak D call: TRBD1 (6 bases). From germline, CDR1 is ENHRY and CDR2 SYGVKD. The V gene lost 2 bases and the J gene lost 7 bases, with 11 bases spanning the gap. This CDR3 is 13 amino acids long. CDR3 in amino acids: CAISERGWSGYTF. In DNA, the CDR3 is TGTGCCATCAGTGAGAGGGGGTGGAGTGGCTACACCTTC.

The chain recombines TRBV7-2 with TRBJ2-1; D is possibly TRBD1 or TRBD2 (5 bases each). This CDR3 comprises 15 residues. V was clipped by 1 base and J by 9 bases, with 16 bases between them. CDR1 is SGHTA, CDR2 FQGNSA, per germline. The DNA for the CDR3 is TGTGCCAGCAGCTTAGTTATTAGGGACGAAAGTGAGCAGTTCTTC. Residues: CASSLVIRDESEQFF.

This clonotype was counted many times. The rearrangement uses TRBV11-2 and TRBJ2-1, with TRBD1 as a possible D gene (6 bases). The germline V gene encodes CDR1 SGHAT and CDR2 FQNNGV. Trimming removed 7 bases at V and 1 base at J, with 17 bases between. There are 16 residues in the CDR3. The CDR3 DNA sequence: TGTGCCAGCACCTCCATTAGGGGGAGTTCCTACAATGAGCAGTTCTTC. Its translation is CASTSIRGSSYNEQFF.

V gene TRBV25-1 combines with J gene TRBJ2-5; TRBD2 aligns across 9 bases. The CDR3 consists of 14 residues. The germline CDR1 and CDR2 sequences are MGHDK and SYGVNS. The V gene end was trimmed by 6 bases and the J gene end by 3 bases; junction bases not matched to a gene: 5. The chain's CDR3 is CASRRRGGKETQYF. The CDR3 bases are TGTGCCAGCAGGAGGCGGGGGGGCAAAGAGACCCAGTACTTC.

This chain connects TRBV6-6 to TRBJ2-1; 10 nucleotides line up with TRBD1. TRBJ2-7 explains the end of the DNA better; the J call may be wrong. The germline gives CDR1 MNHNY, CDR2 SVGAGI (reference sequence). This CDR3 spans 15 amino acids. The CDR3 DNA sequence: TGTGCCAGCAGGGTGACAGGGGGCATTTACAATGAGCAGTACTTC. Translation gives CASRVTGGIYNEQYF.

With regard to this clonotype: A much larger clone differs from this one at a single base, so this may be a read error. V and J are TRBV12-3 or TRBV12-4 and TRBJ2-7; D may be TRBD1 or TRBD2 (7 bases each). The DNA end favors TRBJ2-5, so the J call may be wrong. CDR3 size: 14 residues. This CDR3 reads CASNTRGGPETQYF. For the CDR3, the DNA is TGTGCCAGCAACACCAGGGGGGGGCCTGAGACCCAGTACTTC.

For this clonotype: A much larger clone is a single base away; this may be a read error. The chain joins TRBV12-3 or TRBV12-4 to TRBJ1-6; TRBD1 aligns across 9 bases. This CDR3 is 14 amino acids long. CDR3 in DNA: TGTGCCAGCAGCCGTACAGGGGGCGGATCACCCCCCCACTTT. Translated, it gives CASSRTGGGSPPHF.

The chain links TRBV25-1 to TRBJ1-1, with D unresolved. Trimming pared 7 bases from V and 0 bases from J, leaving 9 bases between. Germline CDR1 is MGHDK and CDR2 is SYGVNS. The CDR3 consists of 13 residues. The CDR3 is CASNTAVNTEAFF. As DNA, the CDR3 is TGTGCCAGCAACACGGCAGTGAACACTGAAGCTTTCTTT.